This is a list of T cell receptor beta chains from one sample in a study of T cell repertoires in cytomegalovirus infection. A single record per CDR3 protein comes from TCRdb applying MiXCR to the reads. Here the sample spans approximately 500,000 distinct CDR3 sequences, about 11% being singletons. Sequencing was done on a sample of PBMCs. Every receptor here comes from a human donor in good health (CMV status not recorded). Some clones in this sample may be carry-over from other donors' samples. Both conserved end residues are part of each CDR3. The D gene is left open where the match is weak. Not every row has a clone size; where given, it reads once, few, many or a size class.

d_call | j_call | v_call | clone_size | cdr3_nt | cdr3_aa
. | TRBJ1-5 | TRBV11-2 | . | TGTGCCAGCAGCTTAATCGGCTCGGGTACGGAGCCCCAGCATTTT | CASSLIGSGTEPQHF
. | TRBJ2-2 | TRBV6-4 | many | TGTGCCAGCAGTGACGAGAGTCACACCGGGGAGCTGTTTTTT | CASSDESHTGELFF
. | TRBJ2-7 | TRBV5-6 | many | TGTGCCAGCAGCTTGGCGTTCTACGAGCAGTACTTC | CASSLAFYEQYF
. | TRBJ1-5 | TRBV11-2 | many | TGTGCCAGCAGCTTAGGTTTATATCAGCCCCAGCATTTT | CASSLGLYQPQHF
. | TRBJ1-6 | TRBV12-3/TRBV12-4 | many | TGTGCCAGCAGTTTAACGGGTGGACAGCTGAATTCACCCCTCCACTTT | CASSLTGGQLNSPLHF
TRBD1 | TRBJ1-1 | TRBV6-6 | many | TGTGCCAGCAGCCATAGACAGGGATCGTGGACTGAAGCTTTCTTT | CASSHRQGSWTEAFF
. | TRBJ2-7 | TRBV29-1 | many | TGCAGCGCCTCGCGTGGCAGGGGTCCGTACGAGCAGTACTTC | CSASRGRGPYEQYF
TRBD1 | TRBJ1-5 | TRBV5-1 | many | TGCGCCAGCAGCTTCGACGGCGCAGGGGGTCAGCCCCAGCATTTT | CASSFDGAGGQPQHF
. | TRBJ2-5 | TRBV2 | few | TGTGCCAGCAGTGAGGGGGGAGTAGAGACCCAGTACTTC | CASSEGGVETQYF
TRBD2 | TRBJ2-1 | TRBV7-9 | many | TGTGCCAGCAGCCTCTCGCCAACTAGCGACTCCAGGTGCTTCTTC | CASSLSPTSDSRCFF
TRBD2 | TRBJ2-3 | TRBV2 | . | TGTGCCAGCAGTGAATATACTAGCGGGGGAGCAGATACGCAGTATTTT | CASSEYTSGGADTQYF
. | TRBJ2-5 | TRBV5-5 | many | TGTGCCAGCAGCACCGGACAGCCGGGAGAGACCCAGTACTTC | CASSTGQPGETQYF
. | TRBJ1-1 | TRBV10-3 | many | TGTGCCATCAGTGAAGGGCTGAACACTGAAGCTTTCTTT | CAISEGLNTEAFF
. | TRBJ1-2 | TRBV5-4 | . | TGTGCCAGCAGCAGGCCGGCCGGAGCGAACTATGGCTACACCTTC | CASSRPAGANYGYTF
TRBD2 | TRBJ2-5 | TRBV20-1 | few | TGCAGTGCTAGTAATAGCGGGGGGCGGTTAGAGACCCAGTACTTC | CSASNSGGRLETQYF
. | TRBJ2-5 | TRBV15 | many | TGTGCCACCAGCCAGGGAAGTACGCAAGAGACCCAGTACTTC | CATSQGSTQETQYF
. | TRBJ2-1 | TRBV20-1 | . | TGCAGTGCTAGGGGACGGGGTGGCTCCTACAATGAGCAGTTCTTC | CSARGRGGSYNEQFF
. | TRBJ2-1 | TRBV5-1 | . | TGCGCCAGCTGGAGGGGCGTGCACAATGAGCAGTTCTTC | CASWRGVHNEQFF
TRBD1 | TRBJ2-3 | TRBV7-8 | medium-sized | TGTGCCAGCAGCTTAGAGGCCAGGGGGCAGTTAGATACGCAGTATTTT | CASSLEARGQLDTQYF
. | TRBJ1-2 | TRBV3-1 | . | TGTGCCAGCAGCCAAGAGTCTGGGAACTATGGCTACACCTTC | CASSQESGNYGYTF
TRBD2 | TRBJ2-5 | TRBV15 | . | TGTGCCACCAGCGGAGAGTTGGGACTAGTTTTTGAGACCCAGTACTTC | CATSGELGLVFETQYF
. | TRBJ1-4 | TRBV7-9 | many | TGTGCCAGCAGCTCCGGACGGCCTTCTAATGAAAAACTGTTTTTT | CASSSGRPSNEKLFF
TRBD1 | TRBJ1-5 | TRBV5-1 | . | TGCGCCAGCAGCTTGGGGGCAGGGGGGTTTCAGCCCCAGCATTTT | CASSLGAGGFQPQHF
. | TRBJ2-7 | TRBV20-1 | . | TGCAGTGCTCAAAGTCCCCAAGGAGGCGAGCAGTACTTC | CSAQSPQGGEQYF
. | TRBJ2-5 | TRBV2 | few | TGTGCCAGCAGTGAAGGGGCCGATCTCCAAGAGACCCAGTACTTC | CASSEGADLQETQYF
. | TRBJ1-1 | TRBV20-1 | many | TGCAGTGCTAGTTCAGGTGACAGACACACTGAAGCTTTCTTT | CSASSGDRHTEAFF
. | TRBJ2-5 | TRBV4-1 | few | TGCGCCAGCAGCCAAGCGGGGTTCGAAGAGACCCAGTACTTC | CASSQAGFEETQYF
. | TRBJ1-1 | TRBV6-6 | many | TGTGCCAGCATTTGGAACACTGAAGCTTTCTTT | CASIWNTEAFF
. | TRBJ2-4 | TRBV20-1 | . | TGCAGTGCTAGGGGGACGGATAAAAACATTCAGTACTTC | CSARGTDKNIQYF
TRBD1 | TRBJ1-1 | TRBV27 | . | TGTGCCAGCAGCGACAGGGGACCTGGGGCTTTCTTT | CASSDRGPGAFF
. | TRBJ1-1 | TRBV18 | few | TGTGCCAGCTCACCAGTGACAAGCACTGAAGCTTTCTTT | CASSPVTSTEAFF
. | TRBJ2-5 | TRBV12-3/TRBV12-4 | . | TGTGCCAGCACCCCCCTGCGGGAACAGGGTGTTTTTTCGGCCCAGTACTTC | CASTPLREQGVFSAQYF
TRBD2 | TRBJ2-1 | TRBV9 | . | TGTGCCAGCAGCGTAGGCCTAGCGGGAGCGTGGGCTGAGCAGTTCTTC | CASSVGLAGAWAEQFF
. | TRBJ2-1 | TRBV7-2 | many | TGTGCCAGCAGCTCAAGCGTCCATGAGCAGTTCTTC | CASSSSVHEQFF
TRBD2 | TRBJ2-1 | TRBV12-5 | many | TGTGCTAGTGGCGGCGGCGGGAGCTACAATGAGCAGTTCTTC | CASGGGGSYNEQFF
TRBD2 | TRBJ2-2 | TRBV5-4 | few | TGTGCCAGCAGCGGCACTAGCGGGGGGAGAAGCGGGGAGCTGTTTTTT | CASSGTSGGRSGELFF
TRBD1 | TRBJ2-7 | TRBV7-9 | many | TGTGCCAGCAGCTTAGGTCGGACAGGGGGGGACTCCTACGAGCAGTACTTC | CASSLGRTGGDSYEQYF
TRBD1 | TRBJ1-5 | TRBV7-9 | many | TGTGCCAGCAGCTTATGGGACAGGGGCGGCCGTAATCAGCCCCAGCATTTT | CASSLWDRGGRNQPQHF
. | TRBJ2-7 | TRBV12-3/TRBV12-4 | . | TGTGCCAGCAGTCCCCTCGGAAGCGGGCAGCAGTACTTC | CASSPLGSGQQYF
TRBD1 | TRBJ2-1 | TRBV6-2/TRBV6-3 | many | TGTGCCAGCAGTTTCGGACAGGGGCCCTACAATGAGCAGTTCTTC | CASSFGQGPYNEQFF
TRBD1 | TRBJ2-1 | TRBV29-1 | . | TGCAGCGTCACGACCGGGACAGGGGTTGGCAATGAGCAGTTCTTC | CSVTTGTGVGNEQFF